One and the same sample provided the 18 T cell receptor beta chains below, sequenced in a study of blood T cell repertoires in COVID-19. The repertoire was sequenced with immunoSEQ multiplex PCR; TCRdb's copy has only in-frame clones and lacks some. The sample yields 25,000 or so clones, 90% seen once. Sequenced: peripheral blood. These receptors originate from a man aged 65 to 85 with acute or convalescent COVID-19.

The chain's CDR3 is CASSEIHNYEQYF. As DNA, the CDR3 is TGTGCCAGCAGTGAGATCCACAACTACGAGCAGTACTTC. The gene calls are TRBV25-1 and TRBJ2-7; D is unresolved. The CDR3 length is 13 residues. Germline lookup yields CDR1 MGHDK and CDR2 SYGVNS. V shed 3 bases and J shed 3 bases, with 9 bases lying between them.

In nucleotides, the CDR3 is TGCGCCAGCAGTGAACAGGCCACCGGGGAGCTGTTTTTT. Protein sequence: CASSEQATGELFF. This rearrangement joins TRBV10-2 to TRBJ2-2, with a weak D call TRBD1 (5 bases). V lost 3 bases to trimming and J lost 4 bases, with 6 bases between them. This CDR3 is 13 amino acids long. Looked up from germline, CDR1 is WSHSY and CDR2 is SAAADI.

This CDR3 is CASSARGAGGVGNSPLHF. CDR3 DNA sequence: TGTGCCAGCAGCGCCAGAGGGGCGGGGGGCGTCGGAAATTCACCCCTCCACTTT. The rearrangement uses TRBV9 and TRBJ1-6; maybe TRBD1 (6 bases). The germline V gene encodes CDR1 SGDLS and CDR2 YYNGEE. The CDR3 extends over 18 amino acids. The V gene lost 3 bases and the J gene lost 7 bases, with 23 bases spanning the gap.

The genes are TRBV3-1 (or the pseudogene TRBV3-2) and TRBJ2-1; 12 bases map to TRBD2. The trim removed 4 bases at V and 10 bases at J, leaving 8 bases unmatched. Germline V gives CDR1 LGHDT, CDR2 YNNKEL (reference sequence). The CDR3 extends over 15 amino acids. For the CDR3, the DNA is TGTGCCAGCAGCCTAACCCTACTAGCGGGAGGCGAGCAGTTCTTC. Protein product: CASSLTLLAGGEQFF.

This chain joins TRBV29-1 and TRBJ2-1; 7 nucleotides match TRBD1. J was trimmed by 3 bases and V by 7 bases; bases with no gene match: 3. CDR3 length: 12 residues. Germline CDR1 reads SQVTM; CDR2 reads ANQGSEA. CDR3 region: CSGTGRYNEQFF. CDR3 nucleotides: TGCAGCGGGACAGGACGCTACAATGAGCAGTTCTTC.

The chain employs TRBV28 and TRBJ2-7, with 8 positions matching TRBD2. Trimming cost V 3 bases and J 3 bases; bases outside gene matches: 7. This CDR3 is 15 amino acids long. Germline V CDR1 and CDR2: MDHEN, SYDVKM. CDR3 residues: CASSFVLADIYEQYF. Here the CDR3 DNA reads TGTGCCAGCAGTTTTGTACTAGCGGATATCTACGAGCAGTACTTC.

The count of this clone is one. This chain links TRBV24-1 with TRBJ2-3; 12 bases match TRBD1. J gave up 6 bases and V 4 bases, and 4 bases lay outside the gene matches. The germline CDR1 and CDR2 sequences are KGHDR and SFDVKD. The CDR3 length is 15 residues. This CDR3 is CATSDSGTGGDTQYF. As DNA, the CDR3 is TGTGCCACCAGTGACTCCGGGACAGGGGGCGATACGCAGTATTTT.

The genes are TRBV7-3 and TRBJ1-1; D remains unclear. CDR3 length equals 13 residues. The ends were cut back, 5 bases at V and 0 bases at J, with 7 bases in the middle. CDR1 is SGHTA, CDR2 FQGTGA, per germline. The CDR3 DNA follows: TGTGCCAGCAGCCGTGGCATGAACACTGAAGCTTTCTTT. Residues: CASSRGMNTEAFF.

The rearrangement joins TRBV6-5 to TRBJ2-1; D is uncertain. Germline values: CDR1 MNHEY, CDR2 SVGAGI. V was pared by 6 bases and J by 6 bases, with 12 bases between. The CDR3 loop spans 13 amino acids. This CDR3 reads CASSHRSSNEQFF. The CDR3 DNA is TGTGCCAGCAGCCATAGATCAAGCAATGAGCAGTTCTTC.

The chain combines TRBV19 with TRBJ1-1; 10 bases are shared with TRBD1. The V gene's germline CDR1 is LNHDA and CDR2 SQIVND (reference sequence). V was pared by 5 bases and J by 3 bases, with 12 bases of the junction left unmatched. CDR3 length: 17 amino acids. The CDR3 reads CASSLQGTGEFYTEAFF. The CDR3 nucleotides read TGTGCCAGTAGTCTCCAGGGGACAGGGGAGTTCTACACTGAAGCTTTCTTT.

The V and J genes are TRBV4-2 and TRBJ2-1, with D possibly being TRBD2 (7 bases). Germline assignment: CDR1 LGHNA and CDR2 YNFKEQ. V gave up 2 bases and J gave up 5 bases, with 13 bases separating them. The CDR3 totals 15 residues. The chain's CDR3 is CASSQSGEGNNEQFF. CDR3 nucleotide sequence: TGTGCCAGCAGCCAATCAGGGGAGGGGAACAATGAGCAGTTCTTC.

CDR3 DNA sequence: TGTGCCAGTAGTATAAGGCCGGGTCCCTACGAGCAGTACTTC. Translated, it gives CASSIRPGPYEQYF. The chain links TRBV19 to TRBJ2-7; no clear D. CDR1 LNHDA and CDR2 SQIVND come from the germline V gene (reference sequence). The V end lost 2 bases, the J end lost 2 bases, and 10 bases lay between the germline ends. The CDR3 extends over 14 amino acids. Filled out from reference TRBV19 and TRBJ2-7, the complete variable domain reads DGGITQSPKYLFRKEGQNVTLSCEQNLNHDAMYWYRQDPGQGLRLIYYSQIVNDFQKGDIAEGYSVSREKKESFPLTVTSAQKNPTAFYLCASSIRPGPYEQYFGPGTRLTVT.

The chain has TRBV27 and TRBJ1-5; D perhaps matches TRBD1 (5 bases). CDR1 MNHEY and CDR2 SMNVEV come from the germline V gene (reference sequence). The germline V and J ends were trimmed by 0 bases and 3 bases, with 9 bases remaining between them. The CDR3 spans 15 residues. CDR3 nucleotide sequence: TGTGCCAGCAGTTTATCAGGGGCCTTCAATCAGCCCCAGCATTTT. It codes for CASSLSGAFNQPQHF.

The gene calls are TRBV7-3 and TRBJ1-4; no reliable D call. The CDR3 extends over 13 amino acids. Trimming stripped 5 bases from V and 5 bases from J, with 9 bases between. The germline V gene has CDR1 SGHTA and CDR2 FQGTGA. CDR3 residues: CASSLRVNEKLFF. Here the CDR3 DNA reads TGTGCCAGCAGCCTTAGAGTGAATGAAAAACTGTTTTTT. The full variable domain, in which reference TRBV7-3 and TRBJ1-4 provide the parts outside the CDR3, is GAGVSQTPSNKVTEKGKYVELRCDPISGHTALYWYRQSLGQGPEFLIYFQGTGAADDSGLPNDRFFAVRPEGSVSTLKIQRTERGDSAVYLCASSLRVNEKLFFGSGTQLSVL.

This rearrangement joins TRBV6-5 to TRBJ1-2; 8 bases agree with TRBD1. Germline lookup yields CDR1 MNHEY and CDR2 SVGAGI. This CDR3 comprises 16 residues. Germline trimming cut 2 bases from V and 2 bases from J; bases unmatched to any gene: 7. CDR3 in amino acids: CASSYRDRTLNYGYTF. CDR3 DNA sequence: TGTGCCAGCAGTTACCGGGACAGGACCCTCAACTATGGCTACACCTTC.

The V call is TRBV19, the J call TRBJ2-1, with 7 nucleotides matching TRBD2. CDR1 is LNHDA and CDR2 is SQIVND in the germline V gene (reference sequence). The CDR3 spans 13 residues. The V gene end was trimmed by 4 bases and the J gene end by 8 bases; junction bases not matched to a gene: 5. CDR3 loop: CASSSGRRDEQFF. As DNA, the CDR3 is TGTGCCAGTAGTAGCGGGAGAAGGGATGAGCAGTTCTTC. Variable domain in full (rest from reference TRBV19 and TRBJ2-1): DGGITQSPKYLFRKEGQNVTLSCEQNLNHDAMYWYRQDPGQGLRLIYYSQIVNDFQKGDIAEGYSVSREKKESFPLTVTSAQKNPTAFYLCASSSGRRDEQFFGPGTRLTVL.

The V gene is TRBV4-3, the J gene TRBJ2-3; 10 positions match TRBD2. This CDR3 comprises 17 residues. Germline V CDR1 and CDR2: LGHNA, YSLEER. The junction had 4 bases not matched to a gene; V was cut back by 0 bases and J by 1 base. CDR3 DNA: TGCGCCAGCAGCCAAGAGGCTAGCGGGAGCGGCACAGATACGCAGTATTTT. Protein product: CASSQEASGSGTDTQYF.

V gene TRBV11-3 combines with J gene TRBJ2-1; TRBD1 matches at 8 bases. Germline CDR1 and CDR2: SGHNT and YENEEA. With V trimmed by 2 bases and J by 3 bases, 3 bases remained unmatched. CDR3 length: 15 residues. The CDR3 spells CASSLSTGVYNEQFF. The CDR3 DNA reads TGTGCCAGCAGCTTATCGACAGGGGTCTACAATGAGCAGTTCTTC. The full variable domain, completed using reference TRBV11-3 and TRBJ2-1, is EAGVVQSPRYKIIEKKQPVAFWCNPISGHNTLYWYLQNLGQGPELLIRYENEEAVDDSQLPKDRFSAERLKGVDSTLKIQPAELGDSAVYLCASSLSTGVYNEQFFGPGTRLTVL.